This is a list of T cell receptor beta chains from one sample in a study of technical replicates of blood from a few donors. The method was immunoSEQ multiplex PCR; TCRdb's version includes in-frame clones alone and lacks a portion of them. This sample carries over 60,000 clones, under 90% of them seen once, and the ten largest clones take 4.8%. Source material: PBMCs. These receptors all stem from a human donor in good health. Some clones in this sample may be carry-over from other donors' samples. The CDR3 runs from the conserved cysteine through the conserved F or W. Fields, in order: V gene, D gene, J gene, CDR3 protein. A D gene is named only where the DNA matches it firmly.

TRBV4-2	TRBD1	TRBJ1-4	CASSLTGQGSVKLFF
TRBV18	-	TRBJ2-3	CASSPQRADTQYF
TRBV7-2	TRBD2	TRBJ2-7	CASSSLAGVSEQYF
TRBV5-1	-	TRBJ1-2	CASSSGPGFNYGYTF
TRBV25-1	TRBD2	TRBJ2-3	CASALAGGVADTQYF
TRBV6-5	-	TRBJ1-1	CASSYQDSLREAFF
TRBV7-9	-	TRBJ2-7	CASSFYPSDEQYF
TRBV4-1	-	TRBJ1-6	CASSQVVNYNSPLHF
TRBV30	TRBD1	TRBJ1-2	CAWSVGTGRNGYTF
TRBV10-1	-	TRBJ2-5	CASSELASEETQYF
TRBV2	-	TRBJ2-1	CASSEALRGEQFF
TRBV5-6	-	TRBJ2-2	CASSPDGERRTTGELFF
TRBV10-2	-	TRBJ2-1	CASSPGHREQFF
TRBV30	TRBD2	TRBJ2-2	CAWRFLAGAGELFF
TRBV5-6	TRBD1	TRBJ1-2	CASSADRAPIYGYTF
TRBV7-3	TRBD2	TRBJ2-1	CASSWTSGGSNEQFF
TRBV19	-	TRBJ2-6	CASSPTGANVLTF
TRBV29-1	TRBD2	TRBJ2-5	CSVKRDTALEETQYF
TRBV6-1	-	TRBJ1-3	CASSGYNSGNTIYF
TRBV7-2	-	TRBJ2-7	CASSLVWQGGEQYF
TRBV27	TRBD1	TRBJ1-1	CASSSRTGMNTEAFF
TRBV6-6	TRBD2	TRBJ2-7	CASSYEAGTYEQYF
TRBV7-7	TRBD1	TRBJ2-3	CASSPRDRETTQYF
TRBV4-2	-	TRBJ1-2	CASSQDLKAGAYGYTF
TRBV6-6	TRBD1	TRBJ1-5	CASTGTGDIRTQHF
TRBV4-1	-	TRBJ1-2	CASSQDGLGYTF
TRBV7-2	-	TRBJ2-5	CASSFEGQADETQYF
TRBV2	TRBD1	TRBJ1-2	CASSSRDRDHYGYTF
TRBV7-9	TRBD1	TRBJ2-1	CASSTTGTGGPIDEQFF
TRBV7-6	TRBD2	TRBJ2-5	CASSDETSVQTQYF
TRBV19	TRBD1	TRBJ2-7	CASSTLGTGGHEQYF
TRBV7-3	-	TRBJ1-1	CASSFSGVTEAFF
TRBV7-2	TRBD1	TRBJ1-1	CASSQDRLNTEAFF
TRBV2	-	TRBJ2-2	CASKILATGELFF
TRBV18	-	TRBJ2-2	CASSPLREVTGELFF
TRBV30	TRBD1	TRBJ1-2	CAWSVRTGGGYTF
TRBV7-2	TRBD1	TRBJ1-1	CASSSTGRNTEAFF
TRBV5-6	TRBD2	TRBJ2-5	CASSRREGRGQETQYF
TRBV19	TRBD1	TRBJ2-7	CADRTGETYEQYF
TRBV30	TRBD1	TRBJ2-3	CAWSGTGGPDTQYF
TRBV27	-	TRBJ2-5	CASSLRGDWGETQYF
TRBV4-3	TRBD1	TRBJ2-7	CASSQWTGLSYEQYF
TRBV7-9	-	TRBJ1-5	CAAGGLNGNQPQHF
TRBV28	TRBD2	TRBJ2-1	CASSLAGASYNEQFF
TRBV5-4	TRBD1	TRBJ1-1	CASRPDRGNTEAFF
TRBV30	-	TRBJ1-3	CAWSQVGNTIYF
TRBV6-6	-	TRBJ2-1	CASSPTSYNEQFF
TRBV6-6	TRBD1	TRBJ1-2	CASSRGTGGYGYTF
TRBV2	TRBD1	TRBJ1-1	CASSKQGYHTEAFF
TRBV6-5	TRBD1	TRBJ1-2	CASSSSSQGIYGYTF
TRBV5-1	TRBD2	TRBJ2-2	CASSYGGANTGELFF
TRBV27	-	TRBJ2-1	CASSLSLGGRLFYNEQFF
TRBV30	-	TRBJ2-1	CAWSVVGGGEQFF
TRBV5-4	TRBD1	TRBJ2-7	CASSEGQGNNEQYF
TRBV7-2	-	TRBJ2-7	CASSRPTVYDEQYF
TRBV7-2	TRBD1	TRBJ1-1	CASSLGQGVTEAFF
TRBV11-3	TRBD1	TRBJ2-7	CAPRLYRGPRLTHSYEQYF
TRBV7-9	TRBD2	TRBJ2-5	CASSLFSPAGDIQETQYF